This T cell receptor beta chain was sequenced in a study of blood T cell repertoires in COVID-19. Study at large: Samples taken during acute and convalescent COVID-19 were collected in the United States, Italy and Spain. T cells, B-cell-depleted T cells, or PBMCs provided the cDNA or gDNA that served as material.

The Seattle patients joined while their infection was active and were tracked longitudinally afterward. With V trimmed by 3 bases and J by 3 bases, 5 bases remained unmatched. This CDR3 has 14 amino acids. Germline CDR1 and CDR2: SGHRS and YFSETQ. As processed by the authors: For nucleated cells, counts were estimated from reference gene primer amplification. TCRdb's copy holds only in-frame clones and misses some; the assay was immunoSEQ multiplex PCR. The V and J calls and clone size are taken from that table; D and trimming were inferred from the DNA. The sample lists some 64,000 clones; approximately 78% were seen once.

Sequenced: peripheral blood. The sequence derives from a man aged 55 to 70 with COVID-19, enrolled during active disease. J is TRBJ2-5 and V is TRBV5-1, with TRBD2 matching over 7 bases. The CDR3 spells CASSSNLAEETQYF. CDR3 coding DNA: TGCGCCAGCAGCTCAAATCTAGCGGAAGAGACCCAGTACTTC.